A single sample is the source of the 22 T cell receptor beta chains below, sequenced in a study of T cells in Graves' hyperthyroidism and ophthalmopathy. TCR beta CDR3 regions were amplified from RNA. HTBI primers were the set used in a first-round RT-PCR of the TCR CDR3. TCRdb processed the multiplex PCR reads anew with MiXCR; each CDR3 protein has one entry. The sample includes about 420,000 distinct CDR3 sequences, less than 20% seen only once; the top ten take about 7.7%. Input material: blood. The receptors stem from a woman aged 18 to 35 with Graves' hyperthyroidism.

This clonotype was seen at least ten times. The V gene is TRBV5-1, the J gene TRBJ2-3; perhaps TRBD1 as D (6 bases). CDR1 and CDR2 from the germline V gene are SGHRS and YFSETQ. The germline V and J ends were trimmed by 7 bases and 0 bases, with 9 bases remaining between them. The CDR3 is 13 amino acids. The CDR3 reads CASRQASTDTQYF. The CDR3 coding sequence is TGCGCCAGCCGACAGGCTAGCACAGATACGCAGTATTTT.

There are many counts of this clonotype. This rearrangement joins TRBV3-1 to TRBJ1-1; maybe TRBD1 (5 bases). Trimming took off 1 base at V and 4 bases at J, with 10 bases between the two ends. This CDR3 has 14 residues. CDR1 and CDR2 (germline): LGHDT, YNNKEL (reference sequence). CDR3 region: CASSQVGGGTEAFF. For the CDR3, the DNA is TGTGCCAGCAGCCAAGTAGGTGGGGGCACTGAAGCTTTCTTT. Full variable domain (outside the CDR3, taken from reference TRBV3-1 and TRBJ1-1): DTAVSQTPKYLVTQMGNDKSIKCEQNLGHDTMYWYKQDSKKFLKIMFSYNNKELIINETVPNRFSPKSPDKAHLNLHINSLELGDSAVYFCASSQVGGGTEAFFGQGTRLTVV.

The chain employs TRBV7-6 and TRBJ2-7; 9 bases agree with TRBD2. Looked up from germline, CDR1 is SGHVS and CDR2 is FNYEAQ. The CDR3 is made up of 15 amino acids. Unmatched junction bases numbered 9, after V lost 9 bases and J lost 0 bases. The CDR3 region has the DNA TGTGCCAGTTATGGCGGGGGGGCGAGCTCCTACGAGCAGTACTTC. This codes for CASYGGGASSYEQYF.

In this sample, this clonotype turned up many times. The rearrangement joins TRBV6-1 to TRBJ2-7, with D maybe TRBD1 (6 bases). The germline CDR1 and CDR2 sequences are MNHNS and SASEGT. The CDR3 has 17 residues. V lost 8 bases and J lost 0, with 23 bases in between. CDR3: CASLQGSGEDPSYEQYF. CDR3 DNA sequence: TGTGCCAGCCTCCAGGGGTCAGGTGAGGACCCCTCCTACGAGCAGTACTTC.

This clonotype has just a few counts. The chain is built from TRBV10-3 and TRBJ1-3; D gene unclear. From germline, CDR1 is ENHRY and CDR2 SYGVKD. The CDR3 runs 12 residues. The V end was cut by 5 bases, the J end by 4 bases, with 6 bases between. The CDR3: CAISKDGNTIYF. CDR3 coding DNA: TGTGCCATCAGTAAGGACGGAAACACCATATATTTT.

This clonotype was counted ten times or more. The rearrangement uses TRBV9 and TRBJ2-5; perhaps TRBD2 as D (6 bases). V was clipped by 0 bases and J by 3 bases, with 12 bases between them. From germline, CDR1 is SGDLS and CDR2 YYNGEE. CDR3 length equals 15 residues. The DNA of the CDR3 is TGTGCCAGCAGCGTAGTCCAGGGCGGGGAAGAGACCCAGTACTTC. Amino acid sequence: CASSVVQGGEETQYF. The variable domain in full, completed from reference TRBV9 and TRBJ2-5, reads DSGVTQTPKHLITATGQRVTLRCSPRSGDLSVYWYQQSLDQGLQFLIQYYNGEERAKGNILERFSAQQFPDLHSELNLSSLELGDSALYFCASSVVQGGEETQYFGPGTRLLVL.

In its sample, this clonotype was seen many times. This chain's CDR3 is CASSQEPGTAYEQYF. As DNA, the CDR3 is TGTGCCAGCAGCCAAGAACCCGGGACAGCCTACGAGCAGTACTTC. The rearrangement joins TRBV14 to TRBJ2-7; TRBD1 aligns across 7 bases. V was clipped by 0 bases and J by 2 bases; unmatched bases: 4. Germline CDR1 is SGHDN and CDR2 is FVKESK. This CDR3 has 15 residues.

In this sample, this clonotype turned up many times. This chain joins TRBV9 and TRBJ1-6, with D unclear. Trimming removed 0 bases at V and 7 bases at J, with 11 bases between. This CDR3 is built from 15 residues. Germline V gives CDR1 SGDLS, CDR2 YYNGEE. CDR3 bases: TGTGCCAGCAGCGTAGATTCCGGGCCAAATTCACCCCTCCACTTT. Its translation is CASSVDSGPNSPLHF.

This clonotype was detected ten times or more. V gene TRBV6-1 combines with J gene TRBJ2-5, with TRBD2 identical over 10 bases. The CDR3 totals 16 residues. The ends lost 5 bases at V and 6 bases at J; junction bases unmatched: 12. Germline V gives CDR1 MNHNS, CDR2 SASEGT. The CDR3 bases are TGTGCCAGCAGTTTTGAAGCGGGGGGGCCAGAGAAGACCCAGTACTTC. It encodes CASSFEAGGPEKTQYF.

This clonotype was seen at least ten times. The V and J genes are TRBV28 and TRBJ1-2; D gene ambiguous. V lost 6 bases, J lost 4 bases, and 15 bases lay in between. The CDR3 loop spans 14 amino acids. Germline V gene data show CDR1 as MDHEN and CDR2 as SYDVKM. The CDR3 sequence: CASSAANLAYGYTF. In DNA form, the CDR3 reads TGTGCCAGCAGCGCGGCCAACCTCGCCTATGGCTACACCTTC.

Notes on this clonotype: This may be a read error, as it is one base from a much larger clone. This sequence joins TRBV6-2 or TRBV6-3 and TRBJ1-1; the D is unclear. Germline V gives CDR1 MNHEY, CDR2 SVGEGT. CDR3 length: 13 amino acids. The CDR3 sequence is CASSYGKNAEAFF. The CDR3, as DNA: TGTGCCAGCAGTTACGGGAAGAACGCTGAAGCTTTCTTT.

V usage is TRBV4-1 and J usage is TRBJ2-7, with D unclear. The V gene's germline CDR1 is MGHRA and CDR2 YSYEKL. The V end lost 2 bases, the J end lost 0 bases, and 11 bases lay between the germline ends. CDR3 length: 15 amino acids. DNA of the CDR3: TGCGCCAGCAGCCAACAGGATCCTGGCTCCTACGAGCAGTACTTC. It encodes CASSQQDPGSYEQYF.

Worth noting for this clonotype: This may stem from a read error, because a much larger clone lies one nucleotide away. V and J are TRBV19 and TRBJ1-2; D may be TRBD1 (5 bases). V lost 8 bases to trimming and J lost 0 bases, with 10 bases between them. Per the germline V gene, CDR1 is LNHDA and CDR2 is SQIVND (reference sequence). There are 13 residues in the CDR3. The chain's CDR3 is CASATEANYGYTF. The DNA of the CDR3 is TGTGCCAGTGCGACAGAAGCTAACTATGGCTACACCTTC.

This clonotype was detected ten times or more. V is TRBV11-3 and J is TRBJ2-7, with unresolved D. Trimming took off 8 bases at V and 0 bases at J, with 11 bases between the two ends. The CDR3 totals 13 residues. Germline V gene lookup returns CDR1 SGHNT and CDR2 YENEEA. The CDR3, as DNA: TGTGCCAGCTCCGACGCAGTCTCCTACGAGCAGTACTTC. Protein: CASSDAVSYEQYF.

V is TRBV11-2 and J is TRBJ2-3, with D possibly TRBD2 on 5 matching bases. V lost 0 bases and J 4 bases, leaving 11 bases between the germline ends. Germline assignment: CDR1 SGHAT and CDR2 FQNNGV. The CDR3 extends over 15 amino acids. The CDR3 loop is CASSLDDGKADTQYF. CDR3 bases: TGTGCCAGCAGCTTAGATGACGGGAAGGCAGATACGCAGTATTTT. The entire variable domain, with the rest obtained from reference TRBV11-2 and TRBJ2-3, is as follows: EAGVAQSPRYKIIEKRQSVAFWCNPISGHATLYWYQQILGQGPKLLIQFQNNGVVDDSQLPKDRFSAERLKGVDSTLKIQPAKLEDSAVYLCASSLDDGKADTQYFGPGTRLTVL.

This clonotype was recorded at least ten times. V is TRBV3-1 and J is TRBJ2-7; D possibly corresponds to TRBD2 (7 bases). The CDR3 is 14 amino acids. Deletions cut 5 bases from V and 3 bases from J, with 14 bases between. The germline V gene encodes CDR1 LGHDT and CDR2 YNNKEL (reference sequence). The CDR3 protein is CASSKGGGSYEQYF. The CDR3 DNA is TGTGCCAGCAGCAAAGGGGGGGGAAGCTACGAGCAGTACTTC.

CDR3 nucleotides: TGTGCCAGCTCGCCCACAGGAGGGGCCTCAGAGACCCAGTACTTC. Translated, it gives CASSPTGGASETQYF. The rearrangement joins TRBV18 to TRBJ2-5; D is possibly TRBD2 (6 bases). Germline assignment: CDR1 KGHSH and CDR2 LQKENI. Trimming took 6 bases from V and 4 from J, leaving 18 bases between them. The CDR3 has 15 residues.

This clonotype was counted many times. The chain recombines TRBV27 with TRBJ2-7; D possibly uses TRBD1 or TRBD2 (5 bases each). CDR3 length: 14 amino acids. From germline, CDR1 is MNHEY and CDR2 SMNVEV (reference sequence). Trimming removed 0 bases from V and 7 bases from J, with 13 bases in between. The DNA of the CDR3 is TGTGCCAGCAGTTTATCCGCCCTGGGACCAGAGCAGTACTTC. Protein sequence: CASSLSALGPEQYF.

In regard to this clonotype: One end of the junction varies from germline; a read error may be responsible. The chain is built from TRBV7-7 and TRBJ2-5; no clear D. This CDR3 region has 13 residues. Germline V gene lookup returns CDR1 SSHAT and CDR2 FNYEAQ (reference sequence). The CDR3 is CASSLGPTKTQYF. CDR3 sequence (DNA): TGTGCTAGCAGCTTAGGCCCCACGAAGACCCAGTACTTC.

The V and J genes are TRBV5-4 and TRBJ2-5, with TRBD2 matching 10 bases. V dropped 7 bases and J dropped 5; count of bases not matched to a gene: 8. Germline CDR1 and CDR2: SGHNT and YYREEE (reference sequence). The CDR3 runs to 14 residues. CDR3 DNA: TGTGCCAGCCTCCGTAGCGGGAGGTTGGAGACCCAGTACTTC. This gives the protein CASLRSGRLETQYF.

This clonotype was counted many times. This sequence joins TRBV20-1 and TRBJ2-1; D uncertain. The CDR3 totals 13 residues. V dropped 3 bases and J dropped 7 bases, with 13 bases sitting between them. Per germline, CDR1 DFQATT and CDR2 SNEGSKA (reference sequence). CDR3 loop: CSARNPHQNEQFF. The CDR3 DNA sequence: TGCAGTGCTAGGAACCCCCACCAGAATGAGCAGTTCTTC.

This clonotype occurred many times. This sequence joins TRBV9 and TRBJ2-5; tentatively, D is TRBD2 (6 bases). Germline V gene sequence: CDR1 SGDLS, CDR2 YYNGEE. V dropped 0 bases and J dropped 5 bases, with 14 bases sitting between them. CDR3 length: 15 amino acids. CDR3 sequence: CASSVELGSGETQYF. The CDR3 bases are TGTGCCAGCAGCGTAGAATTAGGGAGCGGGGAGACCCAGTACTTC. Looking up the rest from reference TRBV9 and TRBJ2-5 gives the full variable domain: DSGVTQTPKHLITATGQRVTLRCSPRSGDLSVYWYQQSLDQGLQFLIQYYNGEERAKGNILERFSAQQFPDLHSELNLSSLELGDSALYFCASSVELGSGETQYFGPGTRLLVL.